The 12 T cell receptor beta chains in this list originate from one sample, sequenced in a study of blood T cell repertoires in COVID-19. Here immunoSEQ multiplex PCR was the method, and the copy in TCRdb shows in-frame clones only, minus some. This table holds 40,000 to 55,000 clones, roughly 90% found once. Input material: peripheral blood. All receptors come from a woman older than 75 with acute or convalescent COVID-19.

The chain links TRBV11-3 to TRBJ2-7; TRBD1 aligns across 11 bases. This CDR3 is built from 16 residues. Germline V CDR1 and CDR2: SGHNT, YENEEA. The V gene end was trimmed by 0 bases and the J gene end by 3 bases; junction bases not matched to a gene: 4. CDR3 region: CASSLDSGTGGYEQYF. In nucleotides, the CDR3 is TGTGCCAGCAGCTTAGACAGCGGGACAGGGGGCTACGAGCAGTACTTC.

This clone was recorded only once. The genes are TRBV5-4 and TRBJ2-1; 7 positions agree with TRBD2. Looked up from germline, CDR1 is SGHNT and CDR2 is YYREEE (reference sequence). This CDR3 is built from 15 residues. J gave up 2 bases and V 4 bases, and 6 bases lay outside the gene matches. CDR3 region: CASSPERGPYNEQFF. In DNA, the CDR3 is TGTGCCAGCAGCCCTGAGCGGGGTCCCTACAATGAGCAGTTCTTC.

This clone was recorded only once. This chain uses TRBV11-1 with TRBJ2-7; D perhaps matches TRBD1 (6 bases). V lost 3 bases to trimming and J lost 3 bases, with 12 bases between them. The CDR3 runs 14 residues. Germline values: CDR1 SGHAT, CDR2 FQDESV (reference sequence). As DNA, the CDR3 is TGTGCCAGCAGCTTGGGTCCACAGGGCTACGAGCAGTACTTC. Protein sequence: CASSLGPQGYEQYF.

The rearrangement links TRBV7-8 to TRBJ1-6, with a possible D match to TRBD1 (5 bases). Germline loops: CDR1 SGHVS, CDR2 FQNEAQ. V was trimmed by 4 bases and J by 7 bases, leaving 14 bases between them. CDR3 length: 15 residues. The CDR3 DNA reads as TGTGCCAGCAGCTCCTACGGGGGTAGCAATTCACCCCTCCACTTT. This codes for CASSSYGGSNSPLHF.

This chain joins TRBV7-9 and TRBJ2-1; 7 bases match TRBD2. Trimming removed 5 bases from V and 5 bases from J; junction bases left unmatched: 9. Germline assignment: CDR1 SEHNR and CDR2 FQNEAQ (reference sequence). The CDR3 runs to 15 residues. CDR3 coding DNA: TGTGCCAGCAGCAGAGACCTAGCGGAAGACAATGAGCAGTTCTTC. Its protein product is CASSRDLAEDNEQFF.

The rearrangement uses TRBV27 and TRBJ2-2; D may be TRBD1 (6 bases). The germline CDR1 and CDR2 sequences are MNHEY and SMNVEV (reference sequence). This CDR3 region has 14 residues. V lost 7 bases and J lost 6, with 15 bases in between. This chain's CDR3 is CASMRTGSSGELFF. The CDR3, as DNA: TGTGCCAGCATGAGAACAGGGTCGTCCGGGGAGCTGTTTTTT.

This clone showed up just a few times. The rearrangement links TRBV3-1 (or the pseudogene TRBV3-2) to TRBJ1-4; 10 bases are a match to TRBD1. With V trimmed by 6 bases and J by 8 bases, 18 bases remained unmatched. CDR3 length equals 18 residues. Looked up from germline, CDR1 is LGHDT and CDR2 is YNNKEL (reference sequence). The CDR3: CASSPSSGQGRGGEKLFF. The CDR3 DNA is TGTGCCAGCAGTCCAAGCTCGGGACAGGGGAGGGGAGGAGAAAAACTGTTTTTT.

CDR3 DNA: TGTGCCAGTATTGGGGGACAGGGGTTTAATTCACCCCTCCACTTT. Its protein is CASIGGQGFNSPLHF. The gene calls are TRBV19 and TRBJ1-6, with 10 bases identical to TRBD1. The J segment lost 6 bases and the V segment lost 7 bases, leaving 6 bases of the junction unmatched. Germline V gene lookup returns CDR1 LNHDA and CDR2 SQIVND (reference sequence). The CDR3 has 15 residues.

The CDR3 nucleotides are TGTGCCAGCAGCCAAGATGGGACTAGCGGGAGGCGGTACGAGCAGTACTTC. This translates into CASSQDGTSGRRYEQYF. The J gene is TRBJ2-7, the V gene TRBV4-2, with 15 bases identical to TRBD2. The junction had 4 bases not matched to a gene; V was cut back by 0 bases and J by 4 bases. The CDR3 is 17 amino acids. Germline assignment: CDR1 LGHNA and CDR2 YNFKEQ.

The chain uses TRBV30 and TRBJ2-7; the match to TRBD2 covers 7 bases. The CDR3 has 16 residues. The ends lost 5 bases at V and 5 bases at J; junction bases unmatched: 18. Germline V lookup: CDR1 GTSNPN, CDR2 SVGIG (reference sequence). CDR3 sequence (DNA): TGTGCCTGGGGGGTTGGGCGGGAGAGGGGCTGGAACGAGCAGTACTTC. It codes for CAWGVGRERGWNEQYF. The entire variable domain, with the rest obtained from reference TRBV30 and TRBJ2-7, is as follows: SQTIHQWPATLVQPVGSPLSLECTVEGTSNPNLYWYRQAAGRGLQLLFYSVGIGQISSEVPQNLSASRPQDRQFILSSKKLLLSDSGFYLCAWGVGRERGWNEQYFGPGTRLTVT.

This chain joins TRBV6-5 and TRBJ1-1; 8 bases are a match to TRBD1. V shed 6 bases and J 4 bases; nucleotides not matched to a gene: 7. The CDR3 is made up of 14 amino acids. Germline V gene sequence: CDR1 MNHEY, CDR2 SVGAGI. CDR3 in amino acids: CASSRGPGVTEAFF. The CDR3 DNA sequence: TGTGCCAGCAGCAGGGGGCCCGGTGTCACTGAAGCTTTCTTT.

The chain couples TRBV5-1 to TRBJ1-4; D is unresolved. The CDR3 runs to 16 residues. Trimming stripped 2 bases from V and 0 bases from J, with 11 bases between. In germline, CDR1 is SGHRS, CDR2 YFSETQ. The CDR3 spells CASSFNSLTTNEKLFF. CDR3 DNA sequence: TGCGCCAGCAGCTTTAACAGCCTTACAACTAATGAAAAACTGTTTTTT. Supplemented by reference TRBV5-1 and TRBJ1-4, the full variable domain reads KAGVTQTPRYLIKTRGQQVTLSCSPISGHRSVSWYQQTPGQGLQFLFEYFSETQRNKGNFPGRFSGRQFSNSRSEMNVSTLELGDSALYLCASSFNSLTTNEKLFFGSGTQLSVL.